The 26 T cell receptor beta chains below come from one sample, sequenced in a study of prognosis after radiotherapy for stage I lung cancer. Multiplex PCR in two rounds served to amplify TCR beta CDR3 from genomic DNA. Primers specific to each TRBV and TRBJ gene were used in first-round PCR. Using its own MiXCR run on the multiplex PCR reads, TCRdb lists one record per CDR3 protein. This sample has around 19,000 distinct CDR3 sequences, with about 40% found just once. The source material was PBMCs, sampled before or after stereotactic body radiation therapy (not recorded which). These receptors came from a donor of 50 years or more with non-small cell lung cancer.

The rearrangement uses TRBV27 and TRBJ1-6, with D tentatively TRBD1 (6 bases). V was shortened by 4 bases and J by 3 bases, with 19 bases between the two germline ends. The CDR3 length is 18 residues. Germline V gene data show CDR1 as MNHEY and CDR2 as SMNVEV (reference sequence). DNA of the CDR3: TGTGCCAGCAGTTCGCCCGGGGGGCAGGGTTACTATAATTCACCCCTCCACTTT. Residues: CASSSPGGQGYYNSPLHF.

This clonotype was seen repeatedly, ten times or more. For the CDR3, the DNA is TGTGCCACCAGGAGAAAGGCGGGAGTTCGAGAGCAGTACTTC. Translating it yields CATRRKAGVREQYF. The genes are TRBV24-1 and TRBJ2-7; 7 bases map to TRBD2. V gave up 7 bases and J gave up 7 bases; unmatched junction bases: 12. Germline V gene lookup returns CDR1 KGHDR and CDR2 SFDVKD. The CDR3 contains 14 residues.

Note on this clonotype: This sequence is one base from a far larger clone and is likely a read error. This chain uses TRBV6-9 with TRBJ2-5; D remains ambiguous. This CDR3 is built from 16 residues. Germline V CDR1 and CDR2: MNHGY, SVAAGI. Trimming cost V 4 bases and J 0 bases, with 15 bases left between them. As DNA, the CDR3 is TGTGCCAGCAGTTGCTACTCCCCAGCGTACCAAGAGACCCAGTACTTC. Encoded protein: CASSCYSPAYQETQYF.

The chain links TRBV20-1 to TRBJ2-2, with D uncertain. The CDR3 extends over 12 amino acids. From germline, CDR1 is DFQATT and CDR2 SNEGSKA (reference sequence). The V gene lost 0 bases and the J gene lost 5 bases, with 4 bases spanning the gap. CDR3: CSARDITGELFF. The CDR3 nucleotides read TGCAGTGCTAGAGACATTACCGGGGAGCTGTTTTTT.

This clonotype was counted ten times or more. J is TRBJ2-2 and V is TRBV9, with 7 bases identical to TRBD2. The CDR3 has 15 amino acids. The trim removed 2 bases at V and 2 bases at J, leaving 3 bases unmatched. The germline V gene encodes CDR1 SGDLS and CDR2 YYNGEE. The CDR3 nucleotides are TGTGCCAGCAGCGTCCGCGGGGGAAACACCGGGGAGCTGTTTTTT. It translates to CASSVRGGNTGELFF.

The chain has TRBV5-1 and TRBJ1-1; 7 nucleotides agree with TRBD1. The germline CDR1 and CDR2 sequences are SGHRS and YFSETQ. J was trimmed by 8 bases and V by 4 bases; bases with no gene match: 14. The CDR3 has 15 residues. The CDR3 reads CASSNEQGLGGEAFF. In DNA form, the CDR3 reads TGCGCCAGCAGCAACGAACAGGGGCTGGGAGGAGAAGCTTTCTTT.

The rearrangement links TRBV20-1 to TRBJ1-5; no reliable D call. Germline CDR1 is DFQATT and CDR2 is SNEGSKA (reference sequence). CDR3 length: 14 amino acids. The V and J ends lost 0 bases and 4 bases respectively, with 10 bases between them. The CDR3 DNA reads TGCAGTGCTAGAGAGATGAGTAGTAATCAGCCCCAGCATTTT. This gives the protein CSAREMSSNQPQHF.

This sequence joins TRBV6-1 and TRBJ2-3; D might be TRBD2 (6 bases). Between the trimmed V and J ends, which lost 6 bases and 2 bases, there was a span of 18 bases. Germline assignment: CDR1 MNHNS and CDR2 SASEGT. The CDR3 runs 16 residues. Here the CDR3 DNA reads TGTGCCAGCAGCGAAATTTTCGGGAGTATCACAGATACGCAGTATTTT. Its translation is CASSEIFGSITDTQYF.

This clonotype was seen many times. The chain has TRBV12-3 or TRBV12-4 and TRBJ1-4; TRBD1 matches 8 bases. The CDR3 loop spans 13 amino acids. V lost 6 bases to trimming and J lost 5 bases; unmatched junction nucleotides: 2. This CDR3 reads CASSRTGNEKLFF. CDR3 DNA: TGTGCCAGCAGCCGGACAGGGAATGAAAAACTGTTTTTT.

This clonotype was observed many times. This sequence joins TRBV11-3 and TRBJ2-3; 11 bases agree with TRBD2. The CDR3 loop spans 18 amino acids. Germline-derived CDR1 and CDR2 are SGHNT and YENEEA. V shed 5 bases and J 2 bases; nucleotides not matched to a gene: 12. CDR3 coding DNA: TGTGCCAGCAGCATGACCGGGACTAGCGGACCCCTCACAGATACGCAGTATTTT. Its protein is CASSMTGTSGPLTDTQYF.

V gene TRBV15 combines with J gene TRBJ1-2; D is possibly TRBD1 (5 bases). This CDR3 has 14 amino acids. Per germline, CDR1 LNHNV and CDR2 YYDKDF (reference sequence). CDR3 region: CDNSRDVIGGGYTF. The CDR3, as DNA: TGTGACAACAGCAGAGATGTCATCGGGGGTGGCTACACCTTC.

This chain joins TRBV6-2 or TRBV6-3 and TRBJ1-6, with TRBD1 as a possible D gene (6 bases). This CDR3 has 15 amino acids. V lost 7 bases, J lost 7 bases, and 17 bases lay in between. In germline, CDR1 is MNHEY, CDR2 SVGEGT. In nucleotides, the CDR3 is TGTGCCAGCACCCGGGACACATCAGGCAATTCACCCCTCCACTTT. This encodes CASTRDTSGNSPLHF.

The table lists this clonotype with many counts. This chain links TRBV6-2 or TRBV6-3 with TRBJ2-3, with D perhaps matching TRBD1 (5 bases). The CDR3 totals 15 residues. The V end lost 0 bases, the J end lost 4 bases, and 11 bases lay between the germline ends. The germline CDR1 and CDR2 sequences are MNHEY and SVGEGT. The CDR3, as DNA: TGTGCCAGCAGTTACTCGTTTAGCAGGGCAGATACGCAGTATTTT. The encoded protein is CASSYSFSRADTQYF.

This clonotype was detected ten times or more. CDR3 nucleotide sequence: TGCAGCGTTCAGACCTACAATGAGCAGTTCTTC. Protein sequence: CSVQTYNEQFF. The V and J genes are TRBV29-1 and TRBJ2-1; D call uncertain. Deletions cut 5 bases from V and 2 bases from J, with 4 bases between. Looked up from germline, CDR1 is SQVTM and CDR2 is ANQGSEA. The CDR3 spans 11 residues.

This clonotype turned up a few times. The chain carries TRBV28 and TRBJ2-5; perhaps TRBD2 as D (6 bases). The V end was cut by 5 bases, the J end by 9 bases, with 19 bases between. This CDR3 has 14 amino acids. Germline V gene data show CDR1 as MDHEN and CDR2 as SYDVKM. The CDR3 loop is CASSTGTETGPQYF. DNA of the CDR3: TGTGCCAGCAGTACCGGGACTGAGACTGGGCCCCAGTACTTC.

This clonotype showed up many times. The chain combines TRBV27 with TRBJ2-2; no definite D call. V was cut by 4 bases and J by 2 bases, with 8 bases left in between. CDR1 is MNHEY and CDR2 is SMNVEV in the germline V gene (reference sequence). The CDR3 has 14 residues. Written as DNA, the CDR3 is TGTGCCAGCAGTTATGGTGTCAACACCGGGGAGCTGTTTTTT. Translated, it gives CASSYGVNTGELFF.

Points on this clonotype: Sequence at one end of the junction differs from germline and may be a read error. CDR3 DNA: TGTGCCAGCAGCCCCCCCGGTAGGTTTGGTTCACCCCTAAACTTT. Translated, it gives CASSPPGRFGSPLNF. The chain recombines TRBV28 with TRBJ1-6; D gene unclear. The germline V gene encodes CDR1 MDHEN and CDR2 SYDVKM. This CDR3 is 15 amino acids long.

For this clonotype: Given the absence of the conserved phenylalanine or tryptophan at the CDR3 end, a read error is likely. The chain links TRBV20-1 to TRBJ1-5; D remains unclear. Looked up from germline, CDR1 is DFQATT and CDR2 is SNEGSKA (reference sequence). V was cut by 0 bases and J by 5 bases, with 14 bases left in between. The CDR3 covers 15 residues. The DNA for the CDR3 is TGCAGTGCTAGAGATCGTCGACAAGGCGATCAGCCCCAGCATCTT. This gives the protein CSARDRRQGDQPQHL.

Regarding this clonotype: One end of the junction varies from germline; a read error may be responsible. The chain combines TRBV7-9 with TRBJ1-5; D may be TRBD1 (6 bases). The CDR3 consists of 13 residues. Germline CDR1 reads SEHNR; CDR2 reads FQNEAQ (reference sequence). This CDR3 reads CASSFGTYHPQHF. CDR3 coding DNA: TGTGCCAGCAGCTTTGGGACATATCATCCCCAGCATTTT.

The CDR3 region has the DNA TGCGCCAGCAGCTTGTTGGGTGACTCTGGGGCCAACGTCCTGACTTTC. It codes for CASSLLGDSGANVLTF. The chain carries TRBV5-1 and TRBJ2-6, with unresolved D. CDR3 length: 16 amino acids. In germline, CDR1 is SGHRS, CDR2 YFSETQ. Trimming took off 1 base at V and 0 bases at J, with 8 bases between the two ends.

The V gene is TRBV12-3 or TRBV12-4, the J gene TRBJ2-3, with a weak D call TRBD2 (10 bases). V gave up 5 bases and J gave up 8 bases, with 29 bases separating them. The CDR3 contains 18 residues. This CDR3 reads CASSPQGALAGALGTQYF. The CDR3 nucleotides are TGTGCCAGCAGTCCACAGGGGGCTCTAGCGGGGGCACTAGGTACGCAGTATTTT.

The chain uses TRBV4-1 and TRBJ2-4; D might be TRBD1 (6 bases). The CDR3 is 15 residues long. Germline V CDR1 and CDR2: MGHRA, YSYEKL. V dropped 3 bases and J dropped 2 bases, with 11 bases sitting between them. CDR3 sequence reads: CASSQLQGTKNIQYF. In nucleotides, the CDR3 is TGCGCCAGCAGCCAGTTACAGGGTACCAAAAACATTCAGTACTTC.

At least ten counts were recorded for this clonotype. This CDR3 reads CASSLQDANTGELFF. The CDR3 DNA is TGTGCCAGCAGCTTGCAGGATGCGAACACCGGGGAGCTGTTTTTT. This chain uses TRBV5-8 with TRBJ2-2, with no clear D. From germline, CDR1 is SGHTS and CDR2 YDEGEE. The CDR3 spans 15 residues. The V gene lost 1 base and the J gene lost 0 bases, with 7 bases spanning the gap.

The chain employs TRBV28 and TRBJ1-1; D is unresolved. Germline V gene lookup returns CDR1 MDHEN and CDR2 SYDVKM. The CDR3 is 12 amino acids. Trimming removed 7 bases from V and 4 bases from J, with 10 bases in between. The CDR3 sequence: CASTALGTEAFF. The CDR3 DNA sequence: TGTGCCAGCACAGCCCTGGGCACTGAAGCTTTCTTT. Using reference TRBV28 and TRBJ1-1 for the parts outside the CDR3, the full variable domain is DVKVTQSSRYLVKRTGEKVFLECVQDMDHENMFWYRQDPGLGLRLIYFSYDVKMKEKGDIPEGYSVSREKKERFSLILESASTNQTSMYLCASTALGTEAFFGQGTRLTVV.

With respect to this clonotype: At one of its ends the junction is not consistent with the germline gene, which may arise from a read error. In DNA, the CDR3 is TGTGCCAGCATTTTATCGGCAGGTTACACAGATACGCAGTATTTT. It translates to CASILSAGYTDTQYF. The chain links TRBV27 to TRBJ2-3; D is unclear. The germline V gene has CDR1 MNHEY and CDR2 SMNVEV (reference sequence). This CDR3 spans 15 amino acids.

The table lists this clonotype with a count of one. One junction end does not reproduce the germline sequence, and a read error may be involved. The chain employs TRBV20-1 and TRBJ2-1; the match to TRBD1 covers 7 bases. Germline CDR1 and CDR2: DFQATT and SNEGSKA (reference sequence). This CDR3 has 15 residues. The CDR3 sequence: CSAEGTVGSYDDQFF. As DNA, the CDR3 is TGCAGTGCCGAGGGGACAGTTGGCTCCTACGATGATCAGTTCTTC.